The 24 T cell receptor beta chains in this list originate from one sample, sequenced in a study of beta chain features in type 1 diabetes (dated by TCRdb to the late 2010s). The full study reports these points: In all four CD4+ subsets, TCRB CDR3 length was moderately but significantly shorter in type 1 diabetes patients.

These TCRs' antigens remain unknown. The library was prepared using the immunoSEQ multiplex PCR assay. The High Capacity cDNA Reverse Transcription Kit was used to reverse transcribe all of the isolated RNA, meaning that expressed TCRB transcripts were what got sequenced. Drawn from immuneACCESS, this table holds only the in-frame rearrangements with V and J called that TCRdb kept. Clones are partly lost; checked studies trace under half to an unresolved V gene and leave the rest unexplained. Within this sample are 600,000 to 700,000 clones, with around 12% of them counted one time only. The ten largest clones represent 0.095% to 0.15% of the sample. Sequencing used naive CD4+ T cells from blood. Per the publication, the cell subset or site label means: true naive CD4+ T cells. These receptors were collected from a man in his thirties or forties with type 1 diabetes.

CDR3 in DNA: TGTGCCAGCAGCCCCAGCAGGGGCTCAGATACGCAGTATTTT. Translated: CASSPSRGSDTQYF. The V call is TRBV7-2, the J call TRBJ2-3, with a tentative D call TRBD1 (6 bases). The germline CDR1 and CDR2 sequences are SGHTA and FQGNSA. Trimming took off 5 bases at V and 4 bases at J, with 13 bases between the two ends. The CDR3 sequence is 14 residues long.

This clone appeared a few times. The chain combines TRBV5-1 with TRBJ2-5; D is ambiguous. V dropped 7 bases and J dropped 1 base, with 11 bases sitting between them. The germline V gene has CDR1 SGHRS and CDR2 YFSETQ. This CDR3 has 13 amino acids. The CDR3 DNA reads as TGCGCCAGCGGGCAGACGGGCCAAGAGACCCAGTACTTC. This sequence encodes CASGQTGQETQYF.

The chain combines TRBV4-1 with TRBJ2-3; D might be TRBD1 (6 bases). The V end was cut by 4 bases, the J end by 0 bases, with 11 bases between. CDR3 length equals 15 residues. Germline loops: CDR1 MGHRA, CDR2 YSYEKL. This chain's CDR3 is CASSRAGASTDTQYF. Written as DNA, the CDR3 is TGCGCCAGCAGCCGGGCAGGGGCCAGCACAGATACGCAGTATTTT.

The chain links TRBV4-2 to TRBJ2-1, with D possibly called TRBD1 or TRBD2 (5 bases each). The germline V and J ends were trimmed by 1 base and 3 bases, with 16 bases remaining between them. Germline V gives CDR1 LGHNA, CDR2 YNFKEQ. The CDR3 covers 17 residues. The CDR3 DNA is TGTGCCAGCAGCCAAGGTGGGACCCGAGCCAACTACAATGAGCAGTTCTTC. It codes for CASSQGGTRANYNEQFF.

The chain joins TRBV10-3 to TRBJ2-7; D possibly corresponds to TRBD1 (5 bases). The V gene lost 7 bases and the J gene lost 1 base, with 11 bases spanning the gap. The CDR3 is made up of 13 amino acids. Germline CDR1 and CDR2: ENHRY and SYGVKD. CDR3: CAITPTDSYEQYF. In nucleotides, the CDR3 is TGTGCCATCACCCCGACAGATTCCTACGAGCAGTACTTC.

The table lists this clone with a few counts. The chain employs TRBV2 and TRBJ2-7; no clear D. The CDR3 covers 15 residues. Germline lookup yields CDR1 SNHLY and CDR2 FYNNEI. V lost 6 bases and J 2 bases, leaving 17 bases between the germline ends. Written as DNA, the CDR3 is TGTGCCAGCAGCCTTCGAGGAGTTGGTCCCTACGAGCAGTACTTC. Translated: CASSLRGVGPYEQYF.

This clone was seen more than once but under ten times. The J gene is TRBJ2-7, the V gene TRBV11-2; 9 positions match TRBD1. Per germline, CDR1 SGHAT and CDR2 FQNNGV. After removal of 7 bases from V and 6 bases from J, the junction contained 13 bases not matched to a gene. The CDR3 length is 15 residues. DNA of the CDR3: TGTGCCAGCACCCAAGGAAGGACAGGGGCCCCCGAGCAGTACTTC. It is translated as CASTQGRTGAPEQYF.

This clone was counted between two and nine times. V and J are TRBV13 and TRBJ2-7, with 8 nucleotides matching TRBD1. This CDR3 is 15 amino acids long. The germline V gene encodes CDR1 PRHDT and CDR2 FYEKMQ (reference sequence). The trim removed 5 bases at V and 2 bases at J, leaving 8 bases unmatched. The CDR3 loop is CASSLTGQGPYEQYF. The CDR3 DNA is TGTGCCAGCAGCCTAACAGGACAGGGCCCCTACGAGCAGTACTTC.

This clone has more than one count but fewer than ten. J is TRBJ1-4 and V is TRBV4-2, with D possibly being TRBD1 (6 bases). Germline CDR1 is LGHNA and CDR2 is YNFKEQ. V lost 4 bases and J lost 4, with 16 bases in between. The CDR3 covers 16 residues. CDR3 in DNA: TGTGCCAGCAGCCGAGAGTGGACAGCGATTAATGAAAAACTGTTTTTT. Amino acid sequence: CASSREWTAINEKLFF.

The chain links TRBV7-2 to TRBJ2-5; 13 positions match TRBD2. CDR3 size: 17 residues. Germline V gene data show CDR1 as SGHTA and CDR2 as FQGNSA. J lost 0 bases, V lost 4 bases, and 5 bases had no gene match. CDR3 nucleotides: TGTGCCAGCAGCTCGGGACTAGCGGGGTCCTACCAAGAGACCCAGTACTTC. Protein product: CASSSGLAGSYQETQYF.

The sample holds a few counts of this clone. This chain connects TRBV10-3 to TRBJ1-3; D ambiguous. Trimming pared 6 bases from V and 1 base from J, leaving 16 bases between. The germline gives CDR1 ENHRY, CDR2 SYGVKD. The CDR3 totals 16 residues. In nucleotides, the CDR3 is TGTGCCATCAGGAGGGTAGGCGCCGGGTCTGGAAACACCATATATTTT. It translates to CAIRRVGAGSGNTIYF.

The chain uses TRBV9 and TRBJ1-1; D is unresolved. CDR3 length: 13 amino acids. The V gene lost 0 bases and the J gene lost 8 bases, with 11 bases spanning the gap. Germline lookup yields CDR1 SGDLS and CDR2 YYNGEE. The CDR3 region has the DNA TGTGCCAGCAGCGTAGGACTGGACGGGGAAGCTTTCTTT. This codes for CASSVGLDGEAFF.

The chain uses TRBV7-2 and TRBJ2-5; weak D call: TRBD1 (5 bases). The V and J ends lost 5 bases and 1 base respectively, with 17 bases between them. Germline CDR1 reads SGHTA; CDR2 reads FQGNSA. The CDR3 length is 16 residues. CDR3 loop: CASSQKQALIQETQYF. The CDR3 bases are TGTGCCAGCAGCCAGAAACAGGCACTGATCCAAGAGACCCAGTACTTC.

The chain carries TRBV25-1 and TRBJ2-7; TRBD2 matches at 7 bases. CDR3 length: 15 residues. CDR1 and CDR2 (germline): MGHDK, SYGVNS. The trim removed 3 bases at V and 1 base at J, leaving 6 bases unmatched. Written as DNA, the CDR3 is TGTGCCAGCAGTGATGACCGGGAGGCATCCTACGAGCAGTACTTC. It yields the protein CASSDDREASYEQYF.

This sequence joins TRBV5-1 and TRBJ2-4; 8 bases line up with TRBD1. The germline CDR1 and CDR2 sequences are SGHRS and YFSETQ. The trim removed 7 bases at V and 5 bases at J, leaving 5 bases unmatched. The CDR3 contains 13 residues. CDR3 in amino acids: CASSQTGENIQYF. DNA of the CDR3: TGCGCCAGCTCCCAGACAGGGGAAAACATTCAGTACTTC.

The chain joins TRBV28 to TRBJ2-2; 8 bases line up with TRBD2. The V gene end was trimmed by 0 bases and the J gene end by 7 bases; junction bases not matched to a gene: 7. Germline CDR1 is MDHEN and CDR2 is SYDVKM. The CDR3 covers 16 residues. The CDR3 coding sequence is TGTGCCAGCAGTTTATGGTCTGGACTAGCTGGCGGGGAGCTGTTTTTT. It yields the protein CASSLWSGLAGGELFF.

The rearrangement links TRBV6-1 to TRBJ2-3; D gene uncertain. The CDR3 sequence is 12 residues long. CDR1 MNHNS and CDR2 SASEGT come from the germline V gene. Trimming cost V 2 bases and J 6 bases, with 6 bases left between them. The CDR3 spells CASSENSDTQYF. The DNA for the CDR3 is TGTGCCAGCAGTGAAAATTCGGATACGCAGTATTTT.

The chain has TRBV7-2 and TRBJ1-1; D gene uncertain. Per the germline V gene, CDR1 is SGHTA and CDR2 is FQGNSA. This CDR3 has 14 amino acids. Trimming stripped 5 bases from V and 1 base from J, with 11 bases between. CDR3 nucleotide sequence: TGTGCCAGCAGCCCCCTGATGGGGAACACTGAAGCTTTCTTT. It yields the protein CASSPLMGNTEAFF.

CDR3 coding DNA: TGTGCCAGCAGCGTTGAGGGGAGGGGTAATGGCTACACCTTC. Protein product: CASSVEGRGNGYTF. V gene TRBV9 combines with J gene TRBJ1-2, with D possibly being TRBD1 (5 bases). Per the germline V gene, CDR1 is SGDLS and CDR2 is YYNGEE. The CDR3 extends over 14 amino acids. The V end lost 2 bases, the J end lost 6 bases, and 14 bases lay between the germline ends.

The chain carries TRBV27 and TRBJ2-2, with 7 positions matching TRBD2. CDR3 length equals 14 residues. Unmatched junction bases numbered 3, after V lost 2 bases and J lost 6 bases. Germline CDR1 reads MNHEY; CDR2 reads SMNVEV (reference sequence). DNA for the CDR3: TGTGCCAGCAGTTTAGAGGCGGGGGCCGGGGAGCTGTTTTTT. It yields the protein CASSLEAGAGELFF.

This chain uses TRBV14 with TRBJ2-7; D is undetermined. Trimming removed 2 bases at V and 12 bases at J, with 14 bases between. Germline V gene data show CDR1 as SGHDN and CDR2 as FVKESK. The length of the CDR3 is 12 residues. CDR3 bases: TGTGCCAGCAGCCAAAATCCATTATCGGTGTACTTC. Encoded protein: CASSQNPLSVYF.

This clone turned up a few times. The chain has TRBV18 and TRBJ2-7; unclear D gene. V shed 3 bases and J shed 2 bases, with 17 bases lying between them. The CDR3 loop spans 16 amino acids. Germline CDR1 KGHSH, CDR2 LQKENI. CDR3 in DNA: TGTGCCAGCTCACCCCGTGGGCAAAGAGAGGCCTACGAGCAGTACTTC. Its protein is CASSPRGQREAYEQYF.

This clone has more than one count but fewer than ten. This chain links TRBV7-9 with TRBJ1-1, with unresolved D. The CDR3 length is 13 residues. In germline, CDR1 is SEHNR, CDR2 FQNEAQ (reference sequence). Trimming took 7 bases from V and 11 from J, leaving 20 bases between them. The CDR3 sequence: CASITWGGESAFF. The CDR3 DNA sequence: TGTGCCAGCATCACCTGGGGTGGAGAGAGCGCTTTCTTT.

This clone was found once. The chain uses TRBV14 and TRBJ2-2, with 8 nucleotides matching TRBD1. Germline CDR1 is SGHDN and CDR2 is FVKESK. The length of the CDR3 is 16 residues. Germline trimming cut 5 bases from V and 0 bases from J; bases unmatched to any gene: 5. The CDR3 loop reads CASSSRTGPNTGELFF. CDR3 in DNA: TGTGCCAGCAGCTCTCGGACAGGGCCGAACACCGGGGAGCTGTTTTTT. Full variable domain (missing parts from reference TRBV14 and TRBJ2-2): EAGVTQFPSHSVIEKGQTVTLRCDPISGHDNLYWYRRVMGKEIKFLLHFVKESKQDESGMPNNRFLAERTGGTYSTLKVQPAELEDSGVYFCASSSRTGPNTGELFFGEGSRLTVL.